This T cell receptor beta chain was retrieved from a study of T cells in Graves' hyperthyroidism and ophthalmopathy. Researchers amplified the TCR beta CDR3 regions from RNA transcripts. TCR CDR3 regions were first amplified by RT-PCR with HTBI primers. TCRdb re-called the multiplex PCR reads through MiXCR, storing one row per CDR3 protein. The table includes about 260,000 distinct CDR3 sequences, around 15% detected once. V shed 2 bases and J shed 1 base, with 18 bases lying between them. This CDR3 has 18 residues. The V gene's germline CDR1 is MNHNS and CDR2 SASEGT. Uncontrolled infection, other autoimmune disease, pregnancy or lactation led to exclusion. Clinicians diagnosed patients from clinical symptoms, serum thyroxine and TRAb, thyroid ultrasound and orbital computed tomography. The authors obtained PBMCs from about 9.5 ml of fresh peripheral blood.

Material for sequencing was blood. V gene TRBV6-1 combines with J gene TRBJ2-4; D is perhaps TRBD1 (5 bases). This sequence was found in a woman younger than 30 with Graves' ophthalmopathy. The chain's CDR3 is CASSEQGVGAFAKNIQYF. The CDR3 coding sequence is TGTGCCAGCAGTGAACAAGGGGTTGGGGCCTTTGCCAAAAACATTCAGTACTTC.